This record concerns one T cell receptor beta chain sequence. The clone's antigen remains unknown. Base quality data are lacking; no much larger clone is found one base away. The data were obtained in a study of T-cell reconstitution after alpha-beta-depleted transplantation in children listed by TCRdb under 2016. With respect to the entire study: Using TCR repertoire profiling, the study quantitatively followed how T-cell immune reconstitution unfolded in children after TCRalphabeta/CD19-depleted allogeneic hematopoietic cell transplantation. The paper as a whole reports these results and caveats: In some patients, the high TCRbeta diversity seen at day 60 was put down to recipient T cells and intrathymic progenitors that had survived conditioning. The apparently early recovery of alphabetaT-cell counts about two months after transplant reportedly depended on only several hundred rapidly expanded clones that came from non-depleted graft cells. Hyperexpanded clone frequencies declined over subsequent months; after one year, T-cell counts and TCRbeta diversity were mostly attributed to newly produced T cells.

From cysteine to phenylalanine, the CDR3 is 13 amino acids long. Only the CDR3 DNA is retained, 39 bases long and in frame from the first base. Deletion took 4 bases off V and 1 base off J, with a span of 7 bases between the germline ends. Looking up the germline V gene (reference sequence) yields CDR1 SEHNR and CDR2 FQNEAQ. Per the publication, the treatment or condition label means: allogeneic hematopoietic cell transplantation with graft depleted of TCRalphabeta T cells and CD19 B cells. The children who served as transplant recipients had been given grafts of TCRalphabeta/CD19-depleted allogeneic hematopoietic cells. Library method: PCR. TCRdb lists the instrument as Illumina HiSeq 2500. TCR libraries were prepared with molecular barcoding, using unique molecular identifiers to normalize TCRbeta repertoire quantification. Using fastp at Q25 and MiXCR, TCRdb reprocessed the public reads and kept productive beta chains. Merged by CDR3 protein, the rows form single entries marked with the most common genes and DNA. The sample table shows about 98,000 distinct CDR3 sequences, and more than 20% are seen once. The ten largest account for 20% to 25% of the sample.

The source was PBMCs, collected before TCRalphabeta/CD19-depleted stem cell transplant. The rearranged chain carries TRBV7-9 and TRBJ1-1; D gene: possibly TRBD1, on 5 matching bases. This TCR was sampled from a boy younger than 10 with acute lymphoblastic leukemia, due to receive a stem cell transplant. The DNA sequence is as follows: TGTGCCAGCAGCTCTAGGGGGAACACTGAAGCTTTCTTT. Protein translation: CASSSRGNTEAFF.